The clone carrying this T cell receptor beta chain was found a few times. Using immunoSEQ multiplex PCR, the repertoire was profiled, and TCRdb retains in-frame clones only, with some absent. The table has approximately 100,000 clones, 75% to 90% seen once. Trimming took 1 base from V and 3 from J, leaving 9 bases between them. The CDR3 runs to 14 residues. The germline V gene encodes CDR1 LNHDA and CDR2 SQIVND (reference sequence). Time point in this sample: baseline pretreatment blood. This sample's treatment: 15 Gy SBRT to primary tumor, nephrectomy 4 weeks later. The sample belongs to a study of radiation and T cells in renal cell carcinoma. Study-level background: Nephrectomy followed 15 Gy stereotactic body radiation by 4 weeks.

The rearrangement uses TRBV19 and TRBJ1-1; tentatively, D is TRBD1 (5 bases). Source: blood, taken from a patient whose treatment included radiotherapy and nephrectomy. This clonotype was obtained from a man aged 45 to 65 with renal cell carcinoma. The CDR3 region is CASSIAGFDTEAFF. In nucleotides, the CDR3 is TGTGCCAGTAGTATAGCAGGGTTCGACACTGAAGCTTTCTTT.